Given below is one TCR beta chain in context. Both 60 Vbeta primers and 13 Jbeta primers went into the PCR. TCRdb's table, derived via immunoSEQ multiplex PCR, lists solely in-frame clones and lacks some. In the table there are around 130,000 clones, around 80% of which are singletons. The record originates from a study of cytomegalovirus exposure and HLA in healthy donors. Germline CDR1 SQVTM, CDR2 ANQGSEA. V was trimmed by 4 bases and J by 0 bases, leaving 9 bases between them. This CDR3 contains 13 residues. This rearrangement joins TRBV29-1 to TRBJ2-5; perhaps TRBD1 as D (5 bases). The TCR originated in a man aged 25 to 40 in good health and CMV-seronegative. The sequencing input was PBMCs. CDR3 protein: CSVAKTDQETQYF. The CDR3 nucleotides read TGCAGCGTTGCGAAGACAGACCAAGAGACCCAGTACTTC.